A selection of T cell receptor beta chains follows, all from one sample in a study of blood T cells in healthy people across ages. TCRdb re-called the 5' RACE reads with MiXCR, one entry per CDR3 protein. Here the sample spans approximately 790,000 distinct CDR3 sequences, around 62% being singletons. Sequenced sample: blood. These receptors originate from a man younger than 40 in good health. CDR3s include the opening cysteine and the closing phenylalanine or tryptophan. Each record gives: V gene, J gene, clone size, D gene, CDR3 DNA, CDR3 protein. D genes are given only for firm matches. Clone size appears in some rows only: once, few, many, or a class for an expanded clone.

>TRBV20-1|TRBJ2-5|.|TRBD2
TGCAGTGCTAGAAAGGTGTCGCGGGGGGCCCGAGAAGAGACCCAGTACTTC
CSARKVSRGAREETQYF
>TRBV9|TRBJ2-1|once|.
TGTGCCAGCAGCGTAGATCAGGGTCTCCACAATGAGCAGTTCTTC
CASSVDQGLHNEQFF
>TRBV9|TRBJ2-7|.|TRBD2
TGTGCCAGCAGCGGACGTAGCGGGGGAACCTACGAGCAGTACTTC
CASSGRSGGTYEQYF
>TRBV29-1|TRBJ2-3|few|.
TGCAGCGTTGAAGATCAGGGGTTAAATACGCAGTATTTT
CSVEDQGLNTQYF
>TRBV4-1|TRBJ1-2|few|.
TGCGCCAGCAGCCAGGAGACGGGGGTGAGCTATGGCTACACCTTC
CASSQETGVSYGYTF
>TRBV2|TRBJ1-1|once|.
TGTGCCAGCAGGATGACGGAGAACACTGAAGCTTTCTTT
CASRMTENTEAFF
>TRBV7-3|TRBJ1-1|.|TRBD1
TGTGCCAGCAGCCCGTCTGGGACAGTTCAATTGGTACACGAAGCTTTCTTT
CASSPSGTVQLVHEAFF
>TRBV27|TRBJ2-3|.|TRBD2
TGTGCCAGCAGTTTAAGTCTAGCGGGCACAGATACGCAGTATTTT
CASSLSLAGTDTQYF
>TRBV7-9|TRBJ2-1|.|.
TGTGCTAGCAGCTCGATCGGACGAGGGACGAACAATGAGCAGTTCTTC
CASSSIGRGTNNEQFF
>TRBV12-3/TRBV12-4|TRBJ1-5|.|TRBD1
TGTGCCAGCATCTTAGGTTCGGCAGGGGGAAATCAGCCCCAGCATTTT
CASILGSAGGNQPQHF